Sequencing of this T cell receptor (beta chain) was carried out in a study of PD-L1 blockade in urothelial cancer. Study at large: Patients with male sex and bladder-origin urothelial cancer accounted for about 85% of the roughly 29 enrolled. The number of prior chemotherapy regimens per patient was 0 to 3. Blood was analyzed 3 weeks (second dose) and 6 weeks after treatment start.

Some clones are missing from TCRdb's copy, which holds only in-frame ones; the method was immunoSEQ multiplex PCR. The sample shows tens of thousands of clones, approximately 80% of them seen only once. Study results and limitations: Clonality of blood TCR below the median before treatment predicted better survival.

Per the germline V gene, CDR1 is SGHTS and CDR2 is YDEGEE. The CDR3 contains 11 residues. V lost 3 bases and J lost 11, with 12 bases in between. This clone has more than one count but fewer than ten. The antigen remains unidentified. The TCR comes from a man aged 70-80 years with urothelial cancer. The sequenced sample was PBMCs, obtained around atezolizumab (anti-PD-L1) treatment. This sequence joins TRBV5-8 and TRBJ2-7, with D perhaps matching TRBD1 (6 bases). CDR3: CASSSDRLEYF. The CDR3 DNA is TGTGCCAGCAGCTCCGACAGGTTAGAGTACTTC.